The 27 T cell receptor beta chains below all came from one sample that was sequenced in a study of T cell repertoires in cytomegalovirus infection. TCRdb re-called the reads through MiXCR, storing one row per CDR3 protein. The table includes around 270,000 distinct CDR3 sequences, approximately 9.2% detected once. The sequenced material came from PBMCs. The receptor source for this set is a human donor in good health (CMV status not recorded). Some clones in this sample may be carry-over from other donors' samples.

This clonotype appeared many times. V is TRBV10-2 and J is TRBJ2-1; 8 bases fit TRBD1. This CDR3 contains 16 residues. CDR1 and CDR2 (germline): WSHSY, SAAADI. With V trimmed by 3 bases and J by 3 bases, 7 bases remained unmatched. The CDR3 DNA reads as TGCGCCAGCAGTGATTGGGGACAGGATCTCTACAATGAGCAGTTCTTC. Its protein is CASSDWGQDLYNEQFF.

This clonotype was detected ten times or more. The chain joins TRBV7-2 to TRBJ2-6; D is uncertain. V was clipped by 6 bases and J by 2 bases, with 8 bases between them. This CDR3 spans 14 amino acids. Germline CDR1 SGHTA, CDR2 FQGNSA. The CDR3 protein is CASRVKAGANVLTF. The DNA for the CDR3 is TGTGCCAGCAGGGTTAAGGCTGGGGCCAACGTCCTGACTTTC. The full variable domain, with the rest looked up from reference TRBV7-2 and TRBJ2-6, is GAGVSQSPSNKVTEKGKDVELRCDPISGHTALYWYRQSLGQGLEFLIYFQGNSAPDKSGLPSDRFSAERTGGSVSTLTIQRTQQEDSAVYLCASRVKAGANVLTFGAGSRLTVL.

The chain employs TRBV7-2 and TRBJ1-1; D is unresolved. This CDR3 contains 11 residues. Germline V gene data show CDR1 as SGHTA and CDR2 as FQGNSA. Deletions cut 2 bases from V and 9 bases from J, with 7 bases between. The CDR3 here is CASSLLGQAFF. In DNA form, the CDR3 reads TGTGCCAGCAGCTTATTGGGTCAAGCTTTCTTT. Combining the CDR3 with reference TRBV7-2 and TRBJ1-1 gives the whole variable domain GAGVSQSPSNKVTEKGKDVELRCDPISGHTALYWYRQSLGQGLEFLIYFQGNSAPDKSGLPSDRFSAERTGGSVSTLTIQRTQQEDSAVYLCASSLLGQAFFGQGTRLTVV.

The chain is built from TRBV19 and TRBJ1-1; D is unresolved. Trimming stripped 2 bases from V and 6 bases from J, with 13 bases between. CDR1 is LNHDA, CDR2 SQIVND, per germline (reference sequence). This CDR3 is 14 amino acids long. The CDR3 DNA is TGTGCCAGTAGTATATCCGCAGCTGTGGCTGAAGCTTTCTTT. Translation: CASSISAAVAEAFF.

There are many counts of this clonotype. The chain uses TRBV5-5 and TRBJ2-2; no reliable D call. Germline values: CDR1 SGHKS, CDR2 YYEKEE (reference sequence). The CDR3 runs 11 residues. The V end was cut by 1 base, the J end by 6 bases, with 1 base between. In DNA form, the CDR3 reads TGTGCCAGCAGCTTGCCCGGGGAGCTGTTTTTT. Protein: CASSLPGELFF.

The chain has TRBV6-5 and TRBJ1-2; D is unresolved. The length of the CDR3 is 14 residues. The germline V and J ends were trimmed by 6 bases and 0 bases, with 11 bases remaining between them. Germline values: CDR1 MNHEY, CDR2 SVGAGI. The CDR3 protein is CASSRLDANYGYTF. In DNA form, the CDR3 reads TGTGCCAGCAGCCGACTCGATGCTAACTATGGCTACACCTTC.

In this sample, this clonotype turned up a few times. DNA for the CDR3: TGTGCCAGCAGCCAAGATATGAAGGGGGCGAACTATGGCTACACCTTC. This translates into CASSQDMKGANYGYTF. The V gene is TRBV4-2, the J gene TRBJ1-2; 7 nucleotides agree with TRBD1. The CDR3 length is 16 residues. The germline V gene has CDR1 LGHNA and CDR2 YNFKEQ. V dropped 0 bases and J dropped 2; count of bases not matched to a gene: 6.

This clonotype was counted at least ten times. The CDR3 DNA reads as TGTGCCAGCAGTTCGGGCAGCACCTATGGCTACACCTTC. The encoded protein is CASSSGSTYGYTF. The chain has TRBV6-1 and TRBJ1-2; no clear D gene. The V end was cut by 5 bases, the J end by 4 bases, with 11 bases between. The CDR3 runs to 13 residues. CDR1 is MNHNS and CDR2 is SASEGT in the germline V gene.

This clonotype was recorded many times. The chain is built from TRBV7-6 and TRBJ1-6, with D tentatively TRBD1 (6 bases). V gave up 3 bases and J gave up 7 bases, with 16 bases separating them. CDR1 SGHVS and CDR2 FNYEAQ come from the germline V gene. The CDR3 loop spans 16 amino acids. For the CDR3, the DNA is TGTGCCAGCAGCTTCTCCGTACAGGGCCTGAATTCACCCCTCCACTTT. This translates into CASSFSVQGLNSPLHF. Variable domain in full (rest from reference TRBV7-6 and TRBJ1-6): GAGVSQSPRYKVTKRGQDVALRCDPISGHVSLYWYRQALGQGPEFLTYFNYEAQQDKSGLPNDRFSAERPEGSISTLTIQRTEQRDSAMYRCASSFSVQGLNSPLHFGNGTRLTVT.

This rearrangement joins TRBV28 to TRBJ2-7, with D tentatively TRBD2 (5 bases). Germline V lookup: CDR1 MDHEN, CDR2 SYDVKM. Trimming pared 5 bases from V and 6 bases from J, leaving 14 bases between. The CDR3 consists of 13 residues. The CDR3 loop is CASSRREGGEQYF. The CDR3 DNA follows: TGTGCCAGCAGTCGGCGAGAGGGTGGCGAGCAGTACTTC.

This clonotype was counted ten times or more. The rearrangement joins TRBV7-6 to TRBJ2-3; 8 bases fit TRBD2. V lost 5 bases, J lost 5 bases, and 12 bases stayed unmatched. Germline V lookup: CDR1 SGHVS, CDR2 FNYEAQ. CDR3 length equals 16 residues. The CDR3 bases are TGTGCCAGCAGCCCAGAATCCGGGAGGGCCCTAGATACGCAGTATTTT. The encoded protein is CASSPESGRALDTQYF.

In its sample, this clonotype was seen many times. The V call is TRBV7-2, the J call TRBJ2-3; D is ambiguous. CDR1 is SGHTA and CDR2 is FQGNSA in the germline V gene. V was cut by 4 bases and J by 3 bases, with 8 bases left in between. The CDR3 runs 13 residues. CDR3 DNA sequence: TGTGCCAGCAGCTCCCTCCAAACAGATACGCAGTATTTT. Protein product: CASSSLQTDTQYF.

This clonotype was detected only a few times. In nucleotides, the CDR3 is TGCAGTGCCACGACAGGGGTCGTGGAGCCCCAGCATTTT. Its protein is CSATTGVVEPQHF. The rearrangement joins TRBV20-1 to TRBJ1-5; 8 positions match TRBD1. This CDR3 contains 13 residues. Trimming took 6 bases from V and 8 from J; bases not matched to a gene: 9. Germline loops: CDR1 DFQATT, CDR2 SNEGSKA (reference sequence).

This clonotype appeared many times. The rearrangement joins TRBV6-2 or TRBV6-3 to TRBJ1-1; D is possibly TRBD1 (6 bases). Trimming pared 6 bases from V and 1 base from J, leaving 15 bases between. CDR3 size: 15 residues. Germline CDR1 is MNHEY and CDR2 is SVGEGT. Here the CDR3 reads CASRTSGTSNTEAFF. The CDR3 coding sequence is TGTGCCAGCAGAACCTCCGGGACATCGAACACTGAAGCTTTCTTT.

The table lists this clonotype with a few counts. The chain joins TRBV7-3 to TRBJ2-2; the D is unclear. The V gene lost 6 bases and the J gene lost 5 bases, with 7 bases spanning the gap. Per the germline V gene, CDR1 is SGHTA and CDR2 is FQGTGA. The CDR3 sequence is 12 residues long. CDR3 DNA sequence: TGTGCCAGCAGGACGGTAACCGGGGAGCTGTTTTTT. Encoded protein: CASRTVTGELFF.

This clonotype was seen a few times. The genes are TRBV28 and TRBJ1-1; weak D call: TRBD1 (5 bases). Trimming shortened V by 6 bases and J by 3 bases, and 14 bases separated the two germline ends. CDR3 length equals 14 residues. The germline V gene encodes CDR1 MDHEN and CDR2 SYDVKM. CDR3 in DNA: TGTGCCAGCAGGTCTGGAGAGGGGTACACTGAAGCTTTCTTT. This sequence encodes CASRSGEGYTEAFF.

Ten or more counts support this clonotype. The chain carries TRBV5-5 and TRBJ1-5, with 8 bases lining up with TRBD1. The CDR3 contains 15 residues. V lost 3 bases to trimming and J lost 3 bases; unmatched junction nucleotides: 5. Germline lookup yields CDR1 SGHKS and CDR2 YYEKEE (reference sequence). For the CDR3, the DNA is TGTGCCAGCAGCTGGGGGACAGGCAACAATCAGCCCCAGCATTTT. This translates into CASSWGTGNNQPQHF.

This clonotype came up many times. The V gene is TRBV19, the J gene TRBJ2-4; D is uncertain. The V gene lost 6 bases and the J gene lost 0 bases, with 15 bases spanning the gap. Germline loops: CDR1 LNHDA, CDR2 SQIVND (reference sequence). This CDR3 comprises 16 residues. Here the CDR3 DNA reads TGTGCCAGTAGCCCATCCGCCGGAAGAGCCAAAAACATTCAGTACTTC. It codes for CASSPSAGRAKNIQYF.

In this sample, this clonotype turned up many times. The chain carries TRBV19 and TRBJ2-7, with D perhaps matching TRBD1 (5 bases). V gave up 7 bases and J gave up 2 bases, with 15 bases separating them. This CDR3 is built from 14 residues. Germline assignment: CDR1 LNHDA and CDR2 SQIVND (reference sequence). The CDR3 spells CASIDTAGTYEQYF. The CDR3 region has the DNA TGTGCCAGTATCGATACGGCAGGGACCTACGAGCAGTACTTC.

This clonotype has at least ten counts. The CDR3 is CASSPGSWGNTEAFF. In nucleotides, the CDR3 is TGTGCCAGCAGTCCAGGGAGCTGGGGGAACACTGAAGCTTTCTTT. The chain joins TRBV7-2 to TRBJ1-1, with D maybe TRBD1 (5 bases). The germline gives CDR1 SGHTA, CDR2 FQGNSA. CDR3 length equals 15 residues. V was clipped by 6 bases and J by 1 base, with 15 bases between them.

The rearrangement joins TRBV15 to TRBJ2-7; tentatively, D is TRBD1 (5 bases). Germline V CDR1 and CDR2: LNHNV, YYDKDF (reference sequence). The germline V and J ends were trimmed by 1 base and 0 bases, with 10 bases remaining between them. CDR3 length equals 15 residues. CDR3 sequence (DNA): TGTGCCACCAGCAGAGTGGGCAGGGTCTCCTACGAGCAGTACTTC. It encodes CATSRVGRVSYEQYF.

This clonotype was seen more than once but under ten times. This chain uses TRBV9 with TRBJ1-6, with D possibly being TRBD1 (6 bases). V shed 4 bases and J shed 9 bases, with 17 bases lying between them. There are 15 residues in the CDR3. Germline CDR1 reads SGDLS; CDR2 reads YYNGEE. The DNA for the CDR3 is TGTGCCAGCAGCACAAACCTACAGGGTACTTCACCCCTCCACTTT. Its protein is CASSTNLQGTSPLHF.

This clonotype was recorded many times. This chain connects TRBV12-3 or TRBV12-4 to TRBJ1-2; TRBD1 matches 9 bases. V was pared by 7 bases and J by 7 bases, with 7 bases of the junction left unmatched. The CDR3 has 13 residues. CDR3 amino acids: CASTGQGIVGYTF. The CDR3 DNA is TGTGCCAGCACCGGACAGGGGATTGTTGGCTACACCTTC.

This clonotype was seen ten or more times. The rearrangement joins TRBV7-2 to TRBJ1-1; a possible D gene is TRBD1 (5 bases). The germline V gene encodes CDR1 SGHTA and CDR2 FQGNSA. V lost 4 bases to trimming and J lost 1 base, with 16 bases between them. This CDR3 has 16 amino acids. The CDR3 sequence is CASSSKAGGGNTEAFF. DNA of the CDR3: TGTGCCAGCAGCTCGAAAGCCGGGGGAGGGAACACTGAAGCTTTCTTT.

This clonotype was picked up a small number of times. V and J are TRBV5-1 and TRBJ2-2, with D possibly being TRBD1 (6 bases). The CDR3 runs to 16 residues. Trimming cost V 0 bases and J 6 bases, with 15 bases left between them. Germline CDR1 and CDR2: SGHRS and YFSETQ. The CDR3 here is CASSLAQGLLSGELFF. Written as DNA, the CDR3 is TGCGCCAGCAGCTTGGCGCAGGGGCTTTTATCCGGGGAGCTGTTTTTT.

CDR3 nucleotide sequence: TGTGCCAGCAGCCAAGCCCAGGGTCCCTATGGCTACACCTTC. Its translation is CASSQAQGPYGYTF. This rearrangement joins TRBV14 to TRBJ1-2, with D maybe TRBD1 (5 bases). The CDR3 has 14 amino acids. From germline, CDR1 is SGHDN and CDR2 FVKESK. V was clipped by 1 base and J by 4 bases, with 10 bases between them.

This clonotype showed up many times. The V gene is TRBV7-2, the J gene TRBJ2-5; 10 nucleotides match TRBD1. This CDR3 is built from 14 residues. Germline V lookup: CDR1 SGHTA, CDR2 FQGNSA. V dropped 4 bases and J dropped 5; count of bases not matched to a gene: 4. CDR3 DNA: TGTGCCAGCAGCTACCGGACAGGGGGTGAGACCCAGTACTTC. Protein sequence: CASSYRTGGETQYF.